This T cell receptor beta chain appears in the sequencing data of a study of blood T cell repertoires in COVID-19. Overall study context: Sources were T cells, B-cell-depleted T cells, or PBMCs; the material itself was cDNA or gDNA.

Germline V lookup: CDR1 SGDLS, CDR2 YYNGEE. This CDR3 is 19 amino acids long. V lost 2 bases to trimming and J lost 1 base; unmatched junction nucleotides: 16. This clone showed up just a few times. Assignment of participants to cohorts was predicated upon participant-reported clinical history. Recovered Cohort 3 donors showed two negative PCRs, clearance, or symptom resolution. Produced via immunoSEQ multiplex PCR; TCRdb's table is partial and in-frame only. The repertoire holds about 160,000 clones, 75% to 85% seen once, with around 6.1% in the top ten. The TCR sequence derives from a man between 35 and 55 years old who had recovered from COVID-19. Sequencing input: PBMCs or T cells enriched from blood (not recorded which). V usage is TRBV9 and J usage is TRBJ1-2; 8 bases map to TRBD1. CDR3 nucleotides: TGTGCCAGCAGCGTGTCCCCAAACACGGACAGGGCCTTTAACTATGGCTACACCTTC. Protein: CASSVSPNTDRAFNYGYTF.